Listed below are T cell receptor beta chains from one sample, sequenced in a study of OX40 agonist ivuxolimab in advanced cancers. Data came from immunoSEQ multiplex PCR; TCRdb stores just in-frame clones and leaves some out. The repertoire holds 50,000 or so clones, with around 93% as singletons. The source was CD4+ or CD8+ T cells sorted from blood, collected in a trial of the OX40 agonist ivuxolimab. Receptors were obtained from an adult with an advanced solid tumor such as melanoma, head and neck, liver or kidney cancer. CDR3s include the opening cysteine and the closing phenylalanine or tryptophan. D genes are given only for firm matches. Clone size appears in some rows only: once, few, many, or a class for an expanded clone.

d_call	v_call	cdr3_length	clone_size	j_call	cdr3_nt	cdr3_aa
.	TRBV7-9	17	.	TRBJ2-2	TGTGCCAGCAGCTTAGAAGTCGACCTACGTTGGGGCGGGGAGCTGTTTTTT	CASSLEVDLRWGGELFF
.	TRBV6-5	13	.	TRBJ1-5	TGTGCCAGCAGTTACTCGATCAATCAGCCCCAGCATTTT	CASSYSINQPQHF
.	TRBV7-2	15	.	TRBJ2-7	TGTGCCAGCAGCTCCTTTCTAGCCCAGAACTACGAGCAGTACTTC	CASSSFLAQNYEQYF
TRBD2	TRBV28	15	.	TRBJ2-1	TGTGCCAGCAGTCCACCTCCAGCGGGAGGGTTTGAGCAGTTCTTC	CASSPPPAGGFEQFF
TRBD1	TRBV27	13	.	TRBJ1-5	TGTGCCAGTAGACAGGGGAGCAATCAGCCCCAGCATTTT	CASRQGSNQPQHF
TRBD1	TRBV6-5	14	once	TRBJ2-7	TGTGCCAGCAGTACCCGGGACAGATTATACGAGCAGTACTTC	CASSTRDRLYEQYF
.	TRBV4-1	16	.	TRBJ1-1	TGCGCCAGCAGCCAAGATGGGCGTGCGGTGAACACTGAAGCTTTCTTT	CASSQDGRAVNTEAFF
.	TRBV6-5	14	once	TRBJ1-6	TGTGCCAGCAGTTACGGCCCTAGCGCGTCACCCCTCCACTTT	CASSYGPSASPLHF
TRBD2	TRBV30	14	.	TRBJ2-1	TGTGCCTGGAACCTAGCGGCTCACTACAATGAGCAGTTCTTC	CAWNLAAHYNEQFF
.	TRBV19	15	.	TRBJ1-2	TGTGCCAGTTCCCCCGCGACGGGGGGCGTCTATGGCTACACCTTC	CASSPATGGVYGYTF
TRBD2	TRBV4-3	15	.	TRBJ2-7	TGCGCCAGCAGCTTAACGGCACTAGCGGGAAACGAGCAGTACTTC	CASSLTALAGNEQYF
.	TRBV4-2	14	.	TRBJ1-1	TGTGCCAGCAGCCAAGATGAGGGAGAAACTGAAGCTTTCTTT	CASSQDEGETEAFF
.	TRBV27	13	.	TRBJ2-7	TGTGCCAGCAGTTCCACCTTCTCCTACGAGCAGTACTTC	CASSSTFSYEQYF
.	TRBV19	15	.	TRBJ2-7	TGTGCCAGTAGTATAGAGGGTGTGCCGTCCTACGAGCAGTACTTC	CASSIEGVPSYEQYF
.	TRBV10-3	16	.	TRBJ2-2	TGTGCCACCACGGCTAGGGGGGGCGTAGACGCCGGGGAGCTGTTTTTT	CATTARGGVDAGELFF
.	TRBV7-8	15	.	TRBJ1-1	TGTGCCAGCAGCTTCCTGGGGGGGTCGGGCACTGAAGCTTTCTTT	CASSFLGGSGTEAFF
.	TRBV18	13	.	TRBJ1-1	TGTGCCAGCTCACCACCTTCCGAGCCCCTCGCTTTCTTT	CASSPPSEPLAFF
.	TRBV19	12	.	TRBJ1-2	TGTGCCAGTAGTAATGCATGGTATGGCTACACCTTC	CASSNAWYGYTF
.	TRBV7-9	19	.	TRBJ1-1	TGTGCCAGCAGCTTTACCCCCTTTTTCGGGGAGTTCATGAACACTGAAGCTTTCTTT	CASSFTPFFGEFMNTEAFF
TRBD2	TRBV19	14	.	TRBJ2-1	TGTGCCAGTAGTGTAAGCGGGAGTATGAATGAGCAGTTCTTC	CASSVSGSMNEQFF
TRBD2	TRBV27	15	few	TRBJ2-1	TGTGCCAGCAGTTCCGGACTAGAAGGCTACAATGAGCAGTTCTTC	CASSSGLEGYNEQFF
.	TRBV27	15	once	TRBJ1-4	TGTGCCAGCAGTCCCAGTCAAATTGGTGATGAAAAACTGTTTTTT	CASSPSQIGDEKLFF
.	TRBV21-1	17	.	TRBJ1-4	TGTGCCAGCAGCCAATTACCCGGGACAGGGGCGGGAGAAAAACTGTTTTTT	CASSQLPGTGAGEKLFF
TRBD2	TRBV6-5	14	once	TRBJ2-7	TGTGCCAGCATGTTAGCGGGAGGGGGGTACGAGCAGTACTTC	CASMLAGGGYEQYF
TRBD2	TRBV5-5	14	.	TRBJ2-7	TGTGCCAGCAGCTCGGGACTAGCCGGTTACGAGCAGTACTTC	CASSSGLAGYEQYF
.	TRBV7-6	13	once	TRBJ1-1	TGTGCCAGCAGCTTACCAGGGGACCTGGAAGCTTTCTTT	CASSLPGDLEAFF
.	TRBV28	13	.	TRBJ1-1	TGTGCCAGTGGCGGACGGCTGCGCACTGAAGCTTTCTTT	CASGGRLRTEAFF
.	TRBV19	13	.	TRBJ2-7	TGTGCCAGTAGTATAAAGAGCTCCTACGAGCAGTACTTC	CASSIKSSYEQYF
.	TRBV19	17	.	TRBJ1-1	TGTGCCAGTAGTATTCAATGGGATAAACCGCTCAACACTGAAGCTTTCTTT	CASSIQWDKPLNTEAFF
.	TRBV15	13	few	TRBJ1-5	TGTGCCACCAGCACAGGGTTGTACCAGCCCCAGCATTTT	CATSTGLYQPQHF
.	TRBV4-3	14	.	TRBJ2-3	TGCGCCAGCAGCCAACTAGGGAGCACAGATACGCAGTATTTT	CASSQLGSTDTQYF
.	TRBV6-5	13	.	TRBJ1-2	TGTGCCAGCAGTTACGCGAGGGGGTATGGCTACACCTTC	CASSYARGYGYTF
.	TRBV14	16	.	TRBJ1-2	TGTGCCAGCAGCCAAGTCTCGCCAGGGGTCTTGAATGGCTACACCTTC	CASSQVSPGVLNGYTF
.	TRBV19	15	few	TRBJ1-1	TGTGCCAGTAGTAGTTTGGACGGAATGAACACTGAAGCTTTCTTT	CASSSLDGMNTEAFF
TRBD1	TRBV7-2	16	.	TRBJ1-5	TGTGCCAGCAGCTTGGGTGACAGGGGTAGCAATCAGCCCCAGCATTTT	CASSLGDRGSNQPQHF
TRBD1	TRBV29-1	14	.	TRBJ2-3	TGCAGCGCCCCCACAGGGGCCAGCACAGATACGCAGTATTTT	CSAPTGASTDTQYF
TRBD1	TRBV10-3	13	.	TRBJ2-7	TGTGCCAGCCGAAGCGGACAGGCCTACGAGCAGTACTTC	CASRSGQAYEQYF
.	TRBV27	12	once	TRBJ1-2	TGTGCCAGCGGTGAGAATCTAAGCGGCTACACCTTC	CASGENLSGYTF
.	TRBV15	19	.	TRBJ2-1	TGTGCCACCAGCAGAGATACTGGTGGCACCCTTAGTCCCTACAATGAGCAGTTCTTC	CATSRDTGGTLSPYNEQFF
.	TRBV6-4	14	.	TRBJ2-6	TGTGCCAGCAGTGACACAACTGGGGCCAACGTCCTGACTTTC	CASSDTTGANVLTF
.	TRBV19	14	.	TRBJ1-1	TGTGCCAGTAGTATAGTTGAGGGGAACACTGAAGCTTTCTTT	CASSIVEGNTEAFF
.	TRBV7-3	13	.	TRBJ2-5	TGTGCCAGCAGCCCGGGACATCTAGAGACCCAGTACTTC	CASSPGHLETQYF
.	TRBV19	15	.	TRBJ2-1	TGTGCCAGTAGTTTGGGAACAGGACCTTACAATGAGCAGTTCTTC	CASSLGTGPYNEQFF